A selection of T cell receptor beta chains follows, all from one sample in a study of CD8 T cells in Susac syndrome. TCRdb called the immunoSEQ multiplex PCR reads again in MiXCR, with one record for every CDR3 protein. The sample has hundreds of thousands of distinct CDR3 sequences, 90% to 95% seen once. Material for sequencing was CD8+ T cells from PBMCs. The receptor source for this set is a human donor with multiple sclerosis. CDR3s include the opening cysteine and the closing phenylalanine or tryptophan. A D gene is named only where the DNA matches it firmly.

CDR3,D,V
CASEGGTGSFGYGYTF,TRBD1,TRBV6-2/TRBV6-3
CASSPEGEYADTQYF,NA,TRBV7-9
CASSVAVTGDGYTF,TRBD1,TRBV9
CASSPRTSLTAPNTGELFF,NA,TRBV7-9
CASSSARNTEAFF,NA,TRBV6-1
CSVDWAGDKAFF,NA,TRBV29-1
CASSQGVGYEQYF,NA,TRBV3-1
CASSLQGSVAELFF,NA,TRBV27
CASSFSDEQFF,NA,TRBV5-4
CASSTRSGPRNNEQFF,NA,TRBV28
CASSLLTGKSWDTEAFF,TRBD1,TRBV5-6
CASSMGTLYGYTF,NA,TRBV12-3/TRBV12-4
CASSPGRGGEQYF,TRBD2,TRBV13
CATAASNLYSTAQHF,NA,TRBV15
CASSQVSGSVKQFF,NA,TRBV14
CASSFIGTEAFF,NA,TRBV7-9
CASSSPAGRNEQFF,NA,TRBV6-2/TRBV6-3
CAWSGATSTDTQYF,NA,TRBV30
CASSQDTGRDLSYEQYF,NA,TRBV4-1
CASIAPAYVGGFISGANVLTF,NA,TRBV2
CASTRGTGGDEQFF,TRBD1,TRBV19
CASSQDNSFDEQFF,NA,TRBV4-2
CASSLWNSFSNQPQHF,NA,TRBV5-6
CASSQGEVSTGELFF,NA,TRBV4-2
CASSARQGKNIQYF,NA,TRBV21-1
CASSMGTGGRETQYF,TRBD1,TRBV19
CASSYRGGLAGATDTQYF,TRBD2,TRBV3-1